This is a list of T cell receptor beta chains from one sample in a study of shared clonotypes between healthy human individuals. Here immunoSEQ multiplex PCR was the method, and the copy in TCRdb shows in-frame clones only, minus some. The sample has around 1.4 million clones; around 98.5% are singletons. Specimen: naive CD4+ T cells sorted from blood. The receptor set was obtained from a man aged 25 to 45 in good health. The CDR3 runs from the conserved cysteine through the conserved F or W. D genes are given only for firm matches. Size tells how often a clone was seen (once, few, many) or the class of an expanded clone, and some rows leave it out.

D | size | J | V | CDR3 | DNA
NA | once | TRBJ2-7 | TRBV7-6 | CASSPGWGHRGYEQYF | TGTGCCAGCAGCCCCGGATGGGGTCATAGGGGCTACGAGCAGTACTTC
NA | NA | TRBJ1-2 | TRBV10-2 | CASSESNTKSF | TGCGCCAGCAGTGAGTCGAATACGAAAAGCTTC
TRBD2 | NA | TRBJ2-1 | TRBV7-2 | CASSPRLAGVVQFF | TGTGCCAGCAGCCCCAGACTAGCGGGAGTTGTCCAGTTCTTC
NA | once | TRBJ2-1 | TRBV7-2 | CASSFVVEQFF | TGTGCCAGCAGCTTCGTGGTTGAGCAGTTCTTC
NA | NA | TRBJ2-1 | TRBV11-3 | CASSLTGSSYNEQFF | TGTGCCAGCAGCTTGACGGGGAGCTCCTACAATGAGCAGTTCTTC
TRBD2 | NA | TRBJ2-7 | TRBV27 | CASSPLSGRVRYEQYF | TGTGCCAGCAGCCCCCTTAGCGGGAGAGTACGGTACGAGCAGTACTTC
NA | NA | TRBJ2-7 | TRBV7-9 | CASSGNEQYF | TGTGCCAGCAGCGGGAACGAGCAGTACTTC
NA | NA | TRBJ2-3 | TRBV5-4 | CASSLPNRDGTDTQYF | TGTGCCAGCAGCTTGCCAAACAGGGACGGCACAGATACGCAGTATTTT
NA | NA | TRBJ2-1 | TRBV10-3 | CAISESSDYNEQFF | TGTGCCATCAGTGAGTCGTCTGACTACAATGAGCAGTTCTTC
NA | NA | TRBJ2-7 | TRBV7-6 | CASSLLGDEQYF | TGTGCCAGCAGCTTGCTAGGGGACGAGCAGTACTTC